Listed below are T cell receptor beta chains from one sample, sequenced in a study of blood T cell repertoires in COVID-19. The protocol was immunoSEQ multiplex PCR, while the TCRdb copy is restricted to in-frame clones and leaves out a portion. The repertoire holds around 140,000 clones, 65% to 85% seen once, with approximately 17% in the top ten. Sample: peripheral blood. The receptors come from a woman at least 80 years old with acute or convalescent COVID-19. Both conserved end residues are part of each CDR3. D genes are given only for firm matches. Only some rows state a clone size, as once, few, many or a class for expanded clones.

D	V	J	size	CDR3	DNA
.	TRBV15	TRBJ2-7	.	CATSNRYEQYF	TGTGCCACCAGCAATCGCTACGAGCAGTACTTC
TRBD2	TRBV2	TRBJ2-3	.	CASTRLLAGSSDTQYF	TGTGCCAGCACGCGTCTGCTAGCGGGATCTTCAGATACGCAGTATTTT
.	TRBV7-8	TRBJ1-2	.	CASSLAAGATGYTF	TGTGCCAGCAGCTTAGCCGCGGGGGCGACAGGCTACACCTTC
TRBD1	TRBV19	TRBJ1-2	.	CASSTADRAMGYTF	TGTGCCAGTAGTACCGCTGACAGGGCGATGGGCTACACCTTC
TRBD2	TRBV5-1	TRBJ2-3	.	CASSYYPGTSGTDTQYF	TGCGCCAGCAGCTACTACCCCGGGACTAGCGGAACAGATACGCAGTATTTT
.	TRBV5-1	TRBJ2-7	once	CASSLIGGGNYEQYF	TGCGCCAGCAGCTTGATCGGCGGAGGGAACTACGAGCAGTACTTC
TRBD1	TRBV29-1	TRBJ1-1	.	CSVAWVRQGALAEAFF	TGCAGCGTAGCGTGGGTGAGACAGGGGGCGCTTGCTGAAGCTTTCTTT
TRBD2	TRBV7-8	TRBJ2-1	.	CASSLLGAGTSGRDEQFF	TGTGCCAGCAGCTTATTGGGGGCCGGAACTAGCGGGAGAGATGAGCAGTTCTTC
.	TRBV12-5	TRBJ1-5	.	CASGSATGPSAGQPQHF	TGTGCTAGTGGTTCCGCCACAGGGCCGTCGGCGGGTCAGCCCCAGCATTTT
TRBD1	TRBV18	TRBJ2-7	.	CASSPPGTGRYEQYF	TGTGCCAGCTCACCACCGGGGACAGGCCGATACGAGCAGTACTTC
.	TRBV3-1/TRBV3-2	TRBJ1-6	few	CASSQDRGYNSPLHF	TGTGCCAGCAGCCAAGATCGGGGATATAATTCACCCCTCCACTTT
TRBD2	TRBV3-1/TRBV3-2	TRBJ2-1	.	CASSQGGTRPHVEQFF	TGTGCCAGCAGCCAAGGGGGGACTAGACCACACGTTGAGCAGTTCTTC
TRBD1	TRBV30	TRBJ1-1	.	CAGRRDRGMNTEAFF	TGTGCCGGGAGGAGGGACAGAGGGATGAACACTGAAGCTTTCTTT
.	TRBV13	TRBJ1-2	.	CASSLVAQGRGYTF	TGTGCCAGCAGCTTAGTGGCGCAGGGAAGAGGCTACACCTTC
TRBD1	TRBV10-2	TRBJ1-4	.	CASSESRRGSEKLFF	TGCGCCAGCAGTGAGTCGCGCAGGGGGAGTGAAAAACTGTTTTTT
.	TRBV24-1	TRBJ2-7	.	CATSDPRFPGEQYF	TGTGCCACCAGTGATCCGAGGTTCCCGGGCGAGCAGTACTTC
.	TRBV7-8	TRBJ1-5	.	CASSLVEVNQPQHF	TGTGCCAGCAGCTTAGTTGAGGTTAATCAGCCCCAGCATTTT
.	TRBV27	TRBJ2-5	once	CASSLRSGERETQYF	TGTGCCAGCAGTCTAAGGAGCGGCGAGAGGGAGACCCAGTACTTC
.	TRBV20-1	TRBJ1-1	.	CSASRGGAVNTEAFF	TGCAGTGCTAGTCGGGGGGGGGCAGTGAACACTGAAGCTTTCTTT
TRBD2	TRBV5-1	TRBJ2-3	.	CASSLGLAHYTDTQYF	TGCGCCAGCAGCTTGGGACTAGCCCACTACACAGATACGCAGTATTTT
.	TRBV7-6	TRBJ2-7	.	CASSLVQGMMHEQYF	TGTGCCAGCAGCTTAGTACAGGGAATGATGCACGAGCAGTACTTC
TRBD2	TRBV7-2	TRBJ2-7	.	CASSRQREKEQYF	TGTGCCAGCAGCCGGCAGCGGGAGAAGGAGCAGTACTTC
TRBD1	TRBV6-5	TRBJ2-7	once	CASSSHRGPYEQYF	TGTGCCAGCAGTTCTCACAGGGGGCCCTACGAGCAGTACTTC
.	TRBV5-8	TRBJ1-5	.	CASSPGWGLGNQPQHF	TGTGCCAGCAGCCCGGGGTGGGGGCTTGGCAATCAGCCCCAGCATTTT
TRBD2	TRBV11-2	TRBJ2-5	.	CASSLGSVAGGQETQYF	TGTGCCAGCAGCTTAGGATCGGTAGCGGGGGGTCAAGAGACCCAGTACTTC
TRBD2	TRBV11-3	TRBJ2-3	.	CASSFSGTSGTDTQYF	TGTGCCAGCAGCTTCTCCGGGACTAGCGGCACAGATACGCAGTATTTT
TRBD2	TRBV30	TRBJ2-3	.	CAWSRTSGNTDTQYF	TGTGCCTGGAGTCGGACTAGCGGGAACACAGATACGCAGTATTTT
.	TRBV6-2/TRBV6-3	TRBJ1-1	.	CASSDGPQGGNTEAFF	TGTGCCAGCAGTGACGGTCCTCAGGGAGGCAACACTGAAGCTTTCTTT
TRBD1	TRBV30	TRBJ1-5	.	CAWSPFRGDFTDNQPQHF	TGTGCCTGGAGTCCGTTCAGGGGGGACTTTACAGACAATCAGCCCCAGCATTTT
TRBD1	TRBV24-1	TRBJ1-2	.	CATSLIQGVDYGYTF	TGTGCCACCAGCTTAATTCAGGGGGTTGACTATGGCTACACCTTC
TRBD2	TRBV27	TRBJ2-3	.	CASSSFTRGLAGGDTQYF	TGTGCCAGCAGTTCTTTCACCCGAGGACTAGCGGGGGGTGATACGCAGTATTTT
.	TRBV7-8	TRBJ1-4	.	CASSIGEDGKLFF	TGTGCCAGCAGCATAGGGGAGGACGGAAAACTGTTTTTT
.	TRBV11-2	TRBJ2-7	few	CASSPIQGAHEQYF	TGTGCCAGCAGCCCAATACAGGGTGCCCACGAGCAGTACTTC
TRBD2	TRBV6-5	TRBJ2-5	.	CASSYTTSGRMETQYF	TGTGCCAGCAGTTACACGACTAGCGGGAGGATGGAGACCCAGTACTTC
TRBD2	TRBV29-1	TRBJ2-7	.	CSVAVAGGSSEQYF	TGCAGCGTTGCTGTAGCGGGGGGTTCCTCCGAGCAGTACTTC
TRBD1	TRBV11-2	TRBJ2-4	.	CASSPREARGQGNIQYF	TGTGCCAGCAGCCCCCGGGAGGCCAGGGGACAGGGAAACATTCAGTACTTC
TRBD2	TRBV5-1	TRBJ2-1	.	CASSWTSGTYNEQFF	TGCGCCAGCAGCTGGACTAGCGGGACCTACAATGAGCAGTTCTTC